The clone carrying this T cell receptor beta chain was detected only a few times. The sample is drawn from a study of blood T cell repertoires in COVID-19. Study at large: Sites across the United States, Italy and Spain contributed samples from acute and convalescent COVID-19. PBMCs, B-cell-depleted T cells, or T cells provided the cDNA or gDNA that made up the material.

Authors' analysis steps: It was from reference gene primer amplification that nucleated cell counts were estimated. Assay used: immunoSEQ multiplex PCR; TCRdb lists only in-frame clones, some missing. The V and J calls and the clone size are those of that table, but D and trimming were determined from the DNA. The repertoire holds about 190,000 clones, more than 85% seen once, with less than 3% in the top ten. This TCR came from a man aged 40-49 years with active or convalescent COVID-19. Sequenced material: peripheral blood.

The CDR3 protein is CASSLLSFGKLFF. The CDR3 bases are TGTGCCAGCAGTCTACTCTCCTTCGGAAAACTGTTTTTT. V usage is TRBV12-3 or TRBV12-4 and J usage is TRBJ1-4; D not resolved. V lost 5 bases and J lost 10, with 14 bases in between. The CDR3 has 13 amino acids.